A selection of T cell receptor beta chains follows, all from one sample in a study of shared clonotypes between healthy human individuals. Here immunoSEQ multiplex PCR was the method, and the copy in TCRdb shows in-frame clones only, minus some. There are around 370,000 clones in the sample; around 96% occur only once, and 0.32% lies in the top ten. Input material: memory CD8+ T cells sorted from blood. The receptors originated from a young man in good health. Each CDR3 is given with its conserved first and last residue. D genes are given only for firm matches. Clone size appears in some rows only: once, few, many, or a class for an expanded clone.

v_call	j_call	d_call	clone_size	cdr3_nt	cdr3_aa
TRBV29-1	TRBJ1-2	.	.	TGCAGCGTTGAACAGGGTAGTGACTACACCTTC	CSVEQGSDYTF
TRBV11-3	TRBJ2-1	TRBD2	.	TGTGCCAGCAGCCGGACGCCGGGACTAGCCCACAATGAGCAGTTCTTC	CASSRTPGLAHNEQFF
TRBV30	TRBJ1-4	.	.	TGTGCCTGGAGTGGGGCTTCAGGGGCAACTAATGAAAAACTGTTTTTT	CAWSGASGATNEKLFF
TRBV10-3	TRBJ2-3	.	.	TGTGCCATCAGCCCCAGGGAGCCGTCAGATACGCAGTATTTT	CAISPREPSDTQYF
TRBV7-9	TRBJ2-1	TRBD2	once	TGTGCCAGCAGCCTAGCGGGAGAGTGGAATGAGCAGTTCTTC	CASSLAGEWNEQFF
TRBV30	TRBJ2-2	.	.	TGTGCCTACGGGAGATCCGGGGAGCTGTTTTTT	CAYGRSGELFF
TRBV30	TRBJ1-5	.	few	TGTGCCTGGAGTCGAAGGGCAGGGGGCAATCAGCCCCAGCATTTT	CAWSRRAGGNQPQHF
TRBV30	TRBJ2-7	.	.	TGTGCCTGGAGTGTAGTAAACGAGCAGTACTTC	CAWSVVNEQYF
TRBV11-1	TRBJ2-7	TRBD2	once	TGTGCCAGCAGCTCGTGGACTAGCGAGCAGTACTTC	CASSSWTSEQYF
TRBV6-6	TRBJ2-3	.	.	TGTGCCAGCAGTTACTTCGGGGGTAGCACAGATACGCAGTATTTT	CASSYFGGSTDTQYF
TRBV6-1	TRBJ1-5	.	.	TGTGCCAGCAGTAGCCAGCTGCCCCAGCATTTT	CASSSQLPQHF
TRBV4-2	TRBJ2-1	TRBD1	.	TGTGCCAGCAGCCGTCCAGGGGGTCGGGCCCGGGACGGGATTTATGAGCAGTTCTTC	CASSRPGGRARDGIYEQFF
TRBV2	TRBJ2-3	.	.	TGTGCCACCCCGAGGGGGGGCACAGATACGCAGTATTTT	CATPRGGTDTQYF
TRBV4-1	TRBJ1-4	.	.	TGCGCCAGCAGCCAACCCGGGACGACTAATGAAAAACTGTTTTTT	CASSQPGTTNEKLFF
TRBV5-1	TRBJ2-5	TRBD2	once	TGCGCCAGCTATCGAGGGAGGGGTGGAGAGACCCAGTACTTC	CASYRGRGGETQYF
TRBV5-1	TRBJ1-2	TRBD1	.	TGCGCCAGCAGCTTGGTGGGACAGGGGTCTGGCTACACCTTC	CASSLVGQGSGYTF
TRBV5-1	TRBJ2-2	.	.	TGCGCCAGCAGCTTGTCAGGGGCCAGCACCGGGGAGCTGTTTTTT	CASSLSGASTGELFF
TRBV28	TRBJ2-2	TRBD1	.	TGTGCCACCAGGGGGCCAGCCGGGGAGCTGTTTTTT	CATRGPAGELFF
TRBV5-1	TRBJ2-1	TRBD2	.	TGCGCCAGCAGCTTCGGGACTAGTATATATGAGCAGTTCTTC	CASSFGTSIYEQFF
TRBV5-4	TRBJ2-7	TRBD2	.	TGTGCCAGCAGCTTCGGTAGTAGCGGGACCTTACACGAGCAGTACTTC	CASSFGSSGTLHEQYF
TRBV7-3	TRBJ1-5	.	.	TGTGCCAGCAGCTTATATGGGGCTGCGGGGAGGCCTAATCAGCCCCAGCATTTT	CASSLYGAAGRPNQPQHF
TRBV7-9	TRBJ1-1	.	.	TGTGCCAGCAGCCCCCATCCGGGGGCTCGGACTGAAGCTTTCTTT	CASSPHPGARTEAFF
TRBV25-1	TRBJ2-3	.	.	TGTGCCAGCAGGGCCCACTTGAGCACAGATACGCAGTATTTT	CASRAHLSTDTQYF
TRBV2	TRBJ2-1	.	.	TGTGCCAGCAGTGAACTAGGGTACTACAATGAGCAGTTCTTC	CASSELGYYNEQFF
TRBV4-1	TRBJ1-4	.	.	TGCGCCAGCAGCCAACCCGGGACATACCACCCAACTAATGAAAAACTGTTTTTT	CASSQPGTYHPTNEKLFF
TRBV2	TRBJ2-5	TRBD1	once	TGTGCCAGCACACGGGACAGGGCGGGCACTAAAGAGACCCAGTACTTC	CASTRDRAGTKETQYF
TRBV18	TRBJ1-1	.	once	TGTGCCAGCTTTAAAACAGGGAACACTGAAGCTTTCTTT	CASFKTGNTEAFF
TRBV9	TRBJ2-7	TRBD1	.	TGTGCCAGCAGCGATCGACAGGGGGACGAGCAGTACTTC	CASSDRQGDEQYF
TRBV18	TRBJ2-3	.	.	TGTGCCAGCTCACCACTATACACAGATACGCAGTATTTT	CASSPLYTDTQYF
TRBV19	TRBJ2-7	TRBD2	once	TGTGCCAGTAGGGTGACTAGCGGGCTTTCTTACGAGCAGTACTTC	CASRVTSGLSYEQYF
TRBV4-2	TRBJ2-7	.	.	TGTGCCAGCAGCCAAGATGCTAGCGTCTACGAGCAGTACTTC	CASSQDASVYEQYF
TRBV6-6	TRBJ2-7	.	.	TGTGCCAGCAGTAAGCAGGGAAAACACGAGCAGTACTTC	CASSKQGKHEQYF
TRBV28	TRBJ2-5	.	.	TGTGCCAGCAGTTTGTTGGGGCCCGGAGAGACCCAGTACTTC	CASSLLGPGETQYF
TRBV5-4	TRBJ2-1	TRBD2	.	TGTGCCAGCAGCTTTACATTAGCGGGAGAGGGGCAGTTCTTC	CASSFTLAGEGQFF
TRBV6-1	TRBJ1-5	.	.	TGTGCCAGCAGCCGTTTGGGGAAGCATCAGCCCCAGCATTTT	CASSRLGKHQPQHF
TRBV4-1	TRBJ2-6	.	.	TGCGCCAGCAGCCAAAGGCCGCCTGGGGCCAACGTCCTGACTTTC	CASSQRPPGANVLTF
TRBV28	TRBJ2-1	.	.	TGTGCCAGCAGTGACAATGAGCAGTTCTTC	CASSDNEQFF
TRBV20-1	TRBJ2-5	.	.	TGCAGTGCTAGAGCCGGAGAGACCCAGTACTTC	CSARAGETQYF
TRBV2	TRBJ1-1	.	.	TGTGCCAGCAGTGATTTTGGTGAAGCTTTCTTT	CASSDFGEAFF
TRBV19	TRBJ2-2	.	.	TGTGCCAGTAGTACGAGGGGGGCTTATGTGGACACCGGGGAGCTGTTTTTT	CASSTRGAYVDTGELFF
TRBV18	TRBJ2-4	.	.	TGTGCCAGCTCACCTGGACAACCAGAAAACATTCAGTACTTC	CASSPGQPENIQYF
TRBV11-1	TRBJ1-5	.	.	TGTGCCAGCAGCCGCCCGACGCAGGATCAGCCCCAGCATTTT	CASSRPTQDQPQHF
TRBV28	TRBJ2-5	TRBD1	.	TGTGCCAGCAGGTCACCGAGAGACAGGGGCTCCCAAGAGACCCAGTACTTC	CASRSPRDRGSQETQYF
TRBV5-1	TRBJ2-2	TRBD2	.	TGCGCCAGCAGCCTCAACTTAGCGGGAGGCAACACCGGGGAGCTGTTTTTT	CASSLNLAGGNTGELFF
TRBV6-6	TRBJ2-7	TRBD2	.	TGTGCCAGCAGTTCTAGCGGGAGCCAAGGACACTACGAGCAGTACTTC	CASSSSGSQGHYEQYF
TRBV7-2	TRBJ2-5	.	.	TGTGCCAGCAGCTTAGACAGGGCCGGGGGGACCCAGTACTTC	CASSLDRAGGTQYF
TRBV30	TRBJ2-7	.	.	TGTGCCTGGAGTTACGACTATGCCTACGAGCAGTACTTC	CAWSYDYAYEQYF
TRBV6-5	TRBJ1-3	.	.	TGTGCCAGCAGTTACTCGAATCCGGGAGGCGGAAACACCATATATTTT	CASSYSNPGGGNTIYF